The rows below give T cell receptor beta chains drawn from one sample of a study of a mutant IDH1 vaccine in newly diagnosed glioma. Produced via immunoSEQ multiplex PCR; TCRdb's table is partial and in-frame only. The repertoire has roughly 25,000 clones, approximately 93% of them found once; the top ten carry over 9%. Specimen: PBMCs, collected from a glioma patient treated with radiotherapy, temozolomide or both. The origin of the receptors is a man aged 25-40 years with glioma. Both conserved end residues are part of each CDR3. The D gene is left open where the match is weak. Clone sizes are given selectively: once, few, many, or a class where the clone is expanded.

clone size: NA; J gene: TRBJ1-1; D gene: NA; V gene: TRBV5-5; CDR3 DNA: TGTGCCAGCAGCCCTCCTAGGGACACTGAAGCTTTCTTT; CDR3 protein: CASSPPRDTEAFF
clone size: NA; J gene: TRBJ2-5; D gene: TRBD2; V gene: TRBV5-1; CDR3 DNA: TGCGCCAGCAGCTTGGGGGCTAGCGGGTCTCCGGAGACCCAGTACTTC; CDR3 protein: CASSLGASGSPETQYF
clone size: NA; J gene: TRBJ2-3; D gene: NA; V gene: TRBV4-2; CDR3 DNA: TGTGCCAGCAGCCAACGGGTGACAGGGACTAGCACAGATACGCAGTATTTT; CDR3 protein: CASSQRVTGTSTDTQYF
clone size: NA; J gene: TRBJ1-2; D gene: NA; V gene: TRBV5-1; CDR3 DNA: TGCGCCAGCGCGGGGTCAGGGGTCTATGGCTACACCTTC; CDR3 protein: CASAGSGVYGYTF
clone size: NA; J gene: TRBJ2-2; D gene: TRBD1; V gene: TRBV11-3; CDR3 DNA: TGTGCCAGCAGCGCAAGGACAGGGGACACCGGGGAGCTGTTTTTT; CDR3 protein: CASSARTGDTGELFF
clone size: NA; J gene: TRBJ1-1; D gene: NA; V gene: TRBV21-1; CDR3 DNA: TGTGCCAGCAGGGGCCTGGGAGGGGGGAACACTGAAGCTTTCTTT; CDR3 protein: CASRGLGGGNTEAFF
clone size: NA; J gene: TRBJ2-6; D gene: NA; V gene: TRBV27; CDR3 DNA: TGTGCCAGCAGTTGGTCAGGTTATGTCTCTGGGGCCAACGTCCTGACTTTC; CDR3 protein: CASSWSGYVSGANVLTF
clone size: NA; J gene: TRBJ2-1; D gene: NA; V gene: TRBV6-5; CDR3 DNA: TGTGCCAGCAGTTACTACGGGAGCTCCTACAATGAGCAGTTCTTC; CDR3 protein: CASSYYGSSYNEQFF
clone size: NA; J gene: TRBJ2-1; D gene: NA; V gene: TRBV5-4; CDR3 DNA: TGTGCCAGCAGCTTGGTTTCTAGCTCCTACAATGAGCAGTTCTTC; CDR3 protein: CASSLVSSSYNEQFF
clone size: NA; J gene: TRBJ1-3; D gene: TRBD1; V gene: TRBV30; CDR3 DNA: TGTGCCTGTCGGAACCAGGGGGCTGGAAACACCATATATTTT; CDR3 protein: CACRNQGAGNTIYF
clone size: NA; J gene: TRBJ2-1; D gene: TRBD2; V gene: TRBV19; CDR3 DNA: TGTGCCAGTAGTATAGGACTAGCGGAATACAATGAGCAGTTCTTC; CDR3 protein: CASSIGLAEYNEQFF
clone size: NA; J gene: TRBJ1-1; D gene: NA; V gene: TRBV6-6; CDR3 DNA: TGTGCCAGCAGCCTCAATTTGGGCAGTAACACTGAAGCTTTCTTT; CDR3 protein: CASSLNLGSNTEAFF
clone size: NA; J gene: TRBJ1-4; D gene: TRBD1; V gene: TRBV5-4; CDR3 DNA: TGTGCCAGCAGCTTCGGGGGACAGGGCGATGAAAAACTGTTTTTT; CDR3 protein: CASSFGGQGDEKLFF
clone size: NA; J gene: TRBJ2-7; D gene: NA; V gene: TRBV7-9; CDR3 DNA: TGTGCCAGCAGCTTAGAGGGTGGGTTGTACGAGCAGTACTTC; CDR3 protein: CASSLEGGLYEQYF
clone size: once; J gene: TRBJ2-1; D gene: TRBD2; V gene: TRBV5-4; CDR3 DNA: TGTGCCAGCAGCTTGGGTTCCCTAGCGGGCAATGAGCAGTTCTTC; CDR3 protein: CASSLGSLAGNEQFF
clone size: NA; J gene: TRBJ2-7; D gene: NA; V gene: TRBV6-5; CDR3 DNA: TGTGCCAGCAGTTACCGGGGTATGGACGAGCAGTACTTC; CDR3 protein: CASSYRGMDEQYF
clone size: NA; J gene: TRBJ1-1; D gene: NA; V gene: TRBV19; CDR3 DNA: TGTGCCAGTAGTATCTCGAGCCAGGGTCCTGGCACTGAAGCTTTCTTT; CDR3 protein: CASSISSQGPGTEAFF
clone size: few; J gene: TRBJ1-2; D gene: NA; V gene: TRBV18; CDR3 DNA: TGTGCCAGCTCACCCCTCGGAGGGGCGGGCTACACCTTC; CDR3 protein: CASSPLGGAGYTF
clone size: NA; J gene: TRBJ2-3; D gene: TRBD1; V gene: TRBV10-3; CDR3 DNA: TGTGCCATCAGTGGGGGACAGCTTAGAGGAAGCACAGATACGCAGTATTTT; CDR3 protein: CAISGGQLRGSTDTQYF
clone size: NA; J gene: TRBJ2-2; D gene: TRBD2; V gene: TRBV7-7; CDR3 DNA: TGTGCCAGCAGCCTCACCCGGGACTATGGATCGCTGTTTTTT; CDR3 protein: CASSLTRDYGSLFF
clone size: NA; J gene: TRBJ2-3; D gene: NA; V gene: TRBV7-9; CDR3 DNA: TGTGCCAGCAGCCGACTAGGGGGAGGAGATACGCAGTATTTT; CDR3 protein: CASSRLGGGDTQYF
clone size: few; J gene: TRBJ1-2; D gene: TRBD1; V gene: TRBV5-1; CDR3 DNA: TGCGCCAGCAGCTTGGGGACAGGGGGCGCCGGGAATGGCTACACCTTC; CDR3 protein: CASSLGTGGAGNGYTF
clone size: NA; J gene: TRBJ2-7; D gene: NA; V gene: TRBV5-6; CDR3 DNA: TGTGCCAGCAGCCCCGTAGCGGAAACCTACGAGCAGTACTTC; CDR3 protein: CASSPVAETYEQYF
clone size: NA; J gene: TRBJ2-7; D gene: NA; V gene: TRBV7-9; CDR3 DNA: TGTGCCAGCAGGGACTCTCATGACGAGCAGTACTTC; CDR3 protein: CASRDSHDEQYF
clone size: NA; J gene: TRBJ2-5; D gene: NA; V gene: TRBV19; CDR3 DNA: TGTGCCAGTAGTTCCGATAGGGTAGCGGCAGTACAAGAGACCCAGTACTTC; CDR3 protein: CASSSDRVAAVQETQYF
clone size: few; J gene: TRBJ1-2; D gene: NA; V gene: TRBV21-1; CDR3 DNA: TGTGCCAGCATCATCTCTAGGGGGGCAGTTGGCTACACCTTC; CDR3 protein: CASIISRGAVGYTF
clone size: once; J gene: TRBJ1-2; D gene: NA; V gene: TRBV27; CDR3 DNA: TGTGCCAGCAGTTTATTCGCCGGGGACGGCCGAGGACGCTATGGCTACACCTTC; CDR3 protein: CASSLFAGDGRGRYGYTF
clone size: once; J gene: TRBJ1-4; D gene: TRBD1; V gene: TRBV4-2; CDR3 DNA: TGTGCCAGCAGCCGACAGACAGGGGAGTGGGAAAAACTGTTTTTT; CDR3 protein: CASSRQTGEWEKLFF
clone size: NA; J gene: TRBJ2-7; D gene: NA; V gene: TRBV19; CDR3 DNA: TGTGCCAGTAGTATGCATTCCTACGAGCAGTACTTC; CDR3 protein: CASSMHSYEQYF
clone size: NA; J gene: TRBJ1-5; D gene: NA; V gene: TRBV6-5; CDR3 DNA: TGTGCCAGCAGTTACTCCCGACAGCAGCCCCAGCATTTT; CDR3 protein: CASSYSRQQPQHF
clone size: NA; J gene: TRBJ1-1; D gene: NA; V gene: TRBV9; CDR3 DNA: TGTGCCAGCAATCGAGTAAGCTCGAACACTGAAGCTTTCTTT; CDR3 protein: CASNRVSSNTEAFF
clone size: NA; J gene: TRBJ1-1; D gene: TRBD1; V gene: TRBV5-1; CDR3 DNA: TGCGCCAGCAGCCCGGATGGGACAGGGGTAGGGGTGAACACTGAAGCTTTCTTT; CDR3 protein: CASSPDGTGVGVNTEAFF
clone size: NA; J gene: TRBJ1-1; D gene: NA; V gene: TRBV7-2; CDR3 DNA: TGTGCCAGCAGCCCGGACGGATACACTGAAGCTTTCTTT; CDR3 protein: CASSPDGYTEAFF
clone size: NA; J gene: TRBJ1-1; D gene: NA; V gene: TRBV10-3; CDR3 DNA: TGTGCCATCAGTGCCCAGGGTTCCACTGAAGCTTTCTTT; CDR3 protein: CAISAQGSTEAFF
clone size: NA; J gene: TRBJ2-7; D gene: NA; V gene: TRBV6-1; CDR3 DNA: TGTGCCAGCAGTGAAGCGCATCCGGGGCAGGGGAGGTACGAGCAGTACTTC; CDR3 protein: CASSEAHPGQGRYEQYF
clone size: NA; J gene: TRBJ2-7; D gene: NA; V gene: TRBV10-2; CDR3 DNA: TGCGCCAGCATAGGGACCTCACATATCCCCTACGAGCAGTACTTC; CDR3 protein: CASIGTSHIPYEQYF
clone size: NA; J gene: TRBJ1-1; D gene: TRBD1; V gene: TRBV4-2; CDR3 DNA: TGTGCCAGCAGCCAAGTTCTAACCGGGACAGGGGATGAAGCTTTCTTT; CDR3 protein: CASSQVLTGTGDEAFF
clone size: NA; J gene: TRBJ1-1; D gene: NA; V gene: TRBV7-2; CDR3 DNA: TGTGCCAGCAGCTTAGGGGGCTATCCCCTCCACACTGAAGCTTTCTTT; CDR3 protein: CASSLGGYPLHTEAFF
clone size: NA; J gene: TRBJ1-5; D gene: TRBD1; V gene: TRBV19; CDR3 DNA: TGTGCCAGTAGTCCCGGGACAGGGGGGGATCAGCCCCAGCATTTT; CDR3 protein: CASSPGTGGDQPQHF
clone size: NA; J gene: TRBJ2-4; D gene: NA; V gene: TRBV4-1; CDR3 DNA: TGCGCCAGCAGCCAAGGCGACGTGGGCAAAAACATTCAGTACTTC; CDR3 protein: CASSQGDVGKNIQYF
clone size: NA; J gene: TRBJ2-7; D gene: NA; V gene: TRBV4-1; CDR3 DNA: TGCGCCAGCAGCCCTGCGGGGAGCTACGAGCAGTACTTC; CDR3 protein: CASSPAGSYEQYF
clone size: once; J gene: TRBJ1-6; D gene: NA; V gene: TRBV5-1; CDR3 DNA: TGCGCCAGCAAACCGACAGGATATAATTCACCCCTCCACTTT; CDR3 protein: CASKPTGYNSPLHF
clone size: once; J gene: TRBJ2-3; D gene: NA; V gene: TRBV5-4; CDR3 DNA: TGTGCCAGCAGCTCTCGAGCCTCCACAGATACGCAGTATTTT; CDR3 protein: CASSSRASTDTQYF
clone size: NA; J gene: TRBJ1-1; D gene: NA; V gene: TRBV19; CDR3 DNA: TGTGCCAGTAGTATCTTGACTGGGGGCCGAATGAACACTGAAGCTTTCTTT; CDR3 protein: CASSILTGGRMNTEAFF
clone size: NA; J gene: TRBJ2-6; D gene: NA; V gene: TRBV19; CDR3 DNA: TGTGCCAGTTCTGGGGCCAACGTCCTGACTTTC; CDR3 protein: CASSGANVLTF
clone size: NA; J gene: TRBJ2-4; D gene: TRBD2; V gene: TRBV28; CDR3 DNA: TGTGCCAGCAGTTTTTTTGGGGGGGAAAACATTCAGTACTTC; CDR3 protein: CASSFFGGENIQYF
clone size: NA; J gene: TRBJ2-3; D gene: TRBD2; V gene: TRBV29-1; CDR3 DNA: TGCAGCGCCGGGAGGGCCCCCTTACAGTATTTT; CDR3 protein: CSAGRAPLQYF
clone size: NA; J gene: TRBJ1-1; D gene: NA; V gene: TRBV7-2; CDR3 DNA: TGTGCCAGCAGCCCCAACTGGGGGGGAACTTTCTTT; CDR3 protein: CASSPNWGGTFF
clone size: NA; J gene: TRBJ2-7; D gene: TRBD2; V gene: TRBV12-5; CDR3 DNA: TGTGCTAGTGGTTTGGTACAAGGACTAGCCTACGAGCAGTACTTC; CDR3 protein: CASGLVQGLAYEQYF
clone size: few; J gene: TRBJ2-7; D gene: NA; V gene: TRBV13; CDR3 DNA: TGTGCCAGCAGCATCAGGGGGGCCTACGAGCAGTACTTC; CDR3 protein: CASSIRGAYEQYF
clone size: NA; J gene: TRBJ2-7; D gene: NA; V gene: TRBV7-2; CDR3 DNA: TGTGCCAGCAGCCTTCCTAGCCGCCCAACCTACGAGCAGTACTTC; CDR3 protein: CASSLPSRPTYEQYF
clone size: NA; J gene: TRBJ1-3; D gene: TRBD1; V gene: TRBV30; CDR3 DNA: TGTGCCTGGAGTGGCGGAGACAGGGCCTCTGGAAACACCATATATTTT; CDR3 protein: CAWSGGDRASGNTIYF